The rows below give T cell receptor beta chains drawn from one sample of a study of blood T cell repertoires in COVID-19. Only in-frame clones appear in the TCRdb table, and some are missing; sequencing was by immunoSEQ multiplex PCR. The sample lists over 55,000 clones; 84% were seen once. What was sequenced was peripheral blood. Receptors were obtained from a man aged 50 to 60 with active COVID-19. Both conserved end residues are part of each CDR3. The order of the fields is CDR3 protein, CDR3 DNA, J gene, V gene, D gene, clone size. D genes are given only for firm matches. Rows may omit the clone size; those that give it use once, few, many or a size class.

CDR3aa: CASSVLGTGRSTDTQYF
CDR3nt: TGTGCCAGTAGTGTCCTCGGGACAGGGAGAAGCACAGATACGCAGTATTTT
j_gene: TRBJ2-3
v_gene: TRBV19
d_gene: TRBD1
abundance: .

CDR3aa: CASSLDRAGNSPLHF
CDR3nt: TGTGCCAGCAGCTTAGACAGGGCCGGAAATTCACCCCTCCACTTT
j_gene: TRBJ1-6
v_gene: TRBV7-2
d_gene: .
abundance: .

CDR3aa: CASSSGSETQYF
CDR3nt: TGTGCCAGCAGTTCCGGGTCAGAGACCCAGTACTTC
j_gene: TRBJ2-5
v_gene: TRBV12-3/TRBV12-4
d_gene: .
abundance: few

CDR3aa: CASRTGNPNTGELFF
CDR3nt: TGCGCCAGCCGGACCGGGAACCCGAACACCGGGGAGCTGTTTTTT
j_gene: TRBJ2-2
v_gene: TRBV5-1
d_gene: .
abundance: .

CDR3aa: CASSQSGTSGEQYF
CDR3nt: TGTGCCAGCAGCCAATCCGGGACTAGCGGCGAGCAGTACTTC
j_gene: TRBJ2-7
v_gene: TRBV3-1/TRBV3-2
d_gene: TRBD2
abundance: .

CDR3aa: CASSVVGTAHEQFF
CDR3nt: TGTGCCAGCAGCGTAGTTGGTACAGCCCATGAGCAGTTCTTC
j_gene: TRBJ2-1
v_gene: TRBV9
d_gene: .
abundance: .

CDR3aa: CASSLVPGEKLFF
CDR3nt: TGTGCCAGCAGCTTGGTTCCGGGAGAAAAACTGTTTTTT
j_gene: TRBJ1-4
v_gene: TRBV5-6
d_gene: .
abundance: .

CDR3aa: CASSRDSPRETQYF
CDR3nt: TGTGCCAGCAGCCGGGACTCTCCGAGAGAGACCCAGTACTTC
j_gene: TRBJ2-5
v_gene: TRBV7-9
d_gene: .
abundance: .

CDR3aa: CASSVSGTSDNEQFF
CDR3nt: TGCGCCAGCAGCGTATCCGGGACTAGCGACAATGAGCAGTTCTTC
j_gene: TRBJ2-1
v_gene: TRBV5-1
d_gene: TRBD2
abundance: .

CDR3aa: CASSPGEGPNEKLFF
CDR3nt: TGTGCCAGCAGCCCCGGAGAGGGCCCGAATGAAAAACTGTTTTTT
j_gene: TRBJ1-4
v_gene: TRBV4-2
d_gene: .
abundance: .

CDR3aa: CASSLSGTSGRAPDTQYF
CDR3nt: TGTGCCAGCAGTTTATCCGGGACTAGCGGGAGGGCCCCCGATACGCAGTATTTT
j_gene: TRBJ2-3
v_gene: TRBV27
d_gene: TRBD2
abundance: .

CDR3aa: CAIRKQVNTEAFF
CDR3nt: TGTGCCATCAGAAAACAGGTCAACACTGAAGCTTTCTTT
j_gene: TRBJ1-1
v_gene: TRBV10-3
d_gene: .
abundance: .

CDR3aa: CASSYRSVVNSPLHF
CDR3nt: TGTGCCAGCAGCTACAGGTCAGTGGTGAATTCACCCCTCCACTTT
j_gene: TRBJ1-6
v_gene: TRBV5-6
d_gene: .
abundance: .

CDR3aa: CASSLTSGSSNEQFF
CDR3nt: TGCGCCAGCAGCCTGACTAGCGGGAGTAGCAATGAGCAGTTCTTC
j_gene: TRBJ2-1
v_gene: TRBV5-1
d_gene: TRBD2
abundance: .

CDR3aa: CASSVGHGYGYTF
CDR3nt: TGTGCCAGCAGCGTCGGACACGGGTATGGCTACACCTTC
j_gene: TRBJ1-2
v_gene: TRBV7-6
d_gene: .
abundance: .

CDR3aa: CASGVGGLAVGDTQYF
CDR3nt: TGTGCCAGCGGCGTGGGGGGACTAGCGGTCGGAGATACGCAGTATTTT
j_gene: TRBJ2-3
v_gene: TRBV9
d_gene: TRBD2
abundance: .

CDR3aa: CASSLKINRLAGNTDTQYF
CDR3nt: TGCGCCAGCAGTCTAAAAATAAACCGACTAGCGGGGAACACAGATACGCAGTATTTT
j_gene: TRBJ2-3
v_gene: TRBV23-1
d_gene: TRBD2
abundance: .

CDR3aa: CASNLGQTYNEQFF
CDR3nt: TGCGCCAGCAATTTGGGACAGACATACAATGAGCAGTTCTTC
j_gene: TRBJ2-1
v_gene: TRBV5-1
d_gene: TRBD1
abundance: .

CDR3aa: CASSLRDTCYEQYF
CDR3nt: TGCGCCAGCAGTCTCCGGGACACTTGCTACGAGCAGTACTTC
j_gene: TRBJ2-7
v_gene: TRBV23-1
d_gene: .
abundance: once

CDR3aa: CAGWSGGQGETQYF
CDR3nt: TGTGCCGGATGGAGCGGGGGCCAAGGGGAGACCCAGTACTTC
j_gene: TRBJ2-5
v_gene: TRBV6-5
d_gene: TRBD2
abundance: .

CDR3aa: CASSYQTGYQPQHF
CDR3nt: TGTGCCAGCAGTTACCAGACAGGGTATCAGCCCCAGCATTTT
j_gene: TRBJ1-5
v_gene: TRBV6-5
d_gene: TRBD1
abundance: .

CDR3aa: CASSNQGWETQYF
CDR3nt: TGCGCCAGCAGCAACCAGGGTTGGGAGACCCAGTACTTC
j_gene: TRBJ2-5
v_gene: TRBV5-1
d_gene: .
abundance: .

CDR3aa: CASSENRDTDTQYF
CDR3nt: TGTGCCAGCAGTGAAAACAGGGACACAGATACGCAGTATTTT
j_gene: TRBJ2-3
v_gene: TRBV2
d_gene: .
abundance: .

CDR3aa: CARTGTTSTDTQYF
CDR3nt: TGTGCCAGGACTGGGACTACTAGCACAGATACGCAGTATTTT
j_gene: TRBJ2-3
v_gene: TRBV2
d_gene: TRBD2
abundance: .

CDR3aa: CASKGLMNTGELFF
CDR3nt: TGTGCCAGCAAGGGGCTCATGAACACCGGGGAGCTGTTTTTT
j_gene: TRBJ2-2
v_gene: TRBV27
d_gene: .
abundance: .

CDR3aa: CSVPGQGGTDTQYF
CDR3nt: TGCAGCGTCCCGGGACAGGGAGGCACAGATACGCAGTATTTT
j_gene: TRBJ2-3
v_gene: TRBV29-1
d_gene: TRBD1
abundance: .

CDR3aa: CASSLVYGNGELFF
CDR3nt: TGTGCCAGCAGCTTAGTTTACGGTAACGGGGAGCTGTTTTTT
j_gene: TRBJ2-2
v_gene: TRBV7-8
d_gene: .
abundance: .

CDR3aa: CASSPSTGLTNYGYTF
CDR3nt: TGTGCCAGCTCACCATCGACAGGGCTTACTAACTATGGCTACACCTTC
j_gene: TRBJ1-2
v_gene: TRBV18
d_gene: TRBD1
abundance: .

CDR3aa: CASTPGFVIGSYEQYF
CDR3nt: TGTGCCAGCACCCCAGGTTTCGTCATTGGAAGCTACGAGCAGTACTTC
j_gene: TRBJ2-7
v_gene: TRBV7-2
d_gene: .
abundance: .

CDR3aa: CASSLLGTAQETQYF
CDR3nt: TGCGCCAGCAGCTTGCTTGGGACAGCGCAAGAGACCCAGTACTTC
j_gene: TRBJ2-5
v_gene: TRBV5-1
d_gene: TRBD1
abundance: .

CDR3aa: CASSRLSGVADGELFF
CDR3nt: TGTGCCAGCAGCCGCCTTAGCGGGGTCGCGGACGGGGAGCTGTTTTTT
j_gene: TRBJ2-2
v_gene: TRBV7-8
d_gene: TRBD2
abundance: once